Each of the 32 T cell receptor beta chains below was sequenced from the same sample in a study of patients and donors after allogeneic stem cell transplantation. TCRdb processed the RT-PCR reads anew with MiXCR; each CDR3 protein has one entry. The sample has about 200,000 distinct CDR3 sequences, around two fifths seen once. Material for sequencing was blood, either unsorted or a sorted T cell fraction (not recorded which). These receptors all stem from a human donor who was either an allogeneic HSCT recipient or a stem cell or donor lymphocyte infusion donor (not recorded which). It is not recorded whose cells these are; they may come from a transplant donor.

The chain carries TRBV5-5 and TRBJ1-2; D might be TRBD1 (5 bases). Trimming removed 4 bases at V and 0 bases at J, with 16 bases between. The CDR3 is made up of 16 amino acids. The V gene's germline CDR1 is SGHKS and CDR2 YYEKEE (reference sequence). CDR3 sequence reads: CASSRSSGGANYGYTF. CDR3 bases: TGTGCCAGCAGCCGGTCGAGTGGGGGTGCTAACTATGGCTACACCTTC.

This clonotype was recorded a few times. The chain recombines TRBV4-3 with TRBJ1-2; D perhaps matches TRBD1 (5 bases). CDR1 and CDR2 from the germline V gene are LGHNA and YSLEER. The germline V and J ends were trimmed by 3 bases and 4 bases, with 9 bases remaining between them. This CDR3 region has 13 residues. The CDR3 DNA is TGCGCCAGCAGCCACAGGGTGAGCTATGGCTACACCTTC. As protein: CASSHRVSYGYTF.

V usage is TRBV4-1 and J usage is TRBJ1-1, with no clear D. CDR3 length: 14 residues. Trimming took 4 bases from V and 11 from J, leaving 20 bases between them. The germline gives CDR1 MGHRA, CDR2 YSYEKL. The CDR3 reads CASSPDGRELGAFF. CDR3 nucleotides: TGCGCCAGCAGCCCCGATGGCCGAGAACTCGGGGCTTTCTTT.

Regarding this clonotype: This may be a read error, as it is one base from a much larger clone. The V and J genes are TRBV24-1 and TRBJ1-5; tentative D call: TRBD1 (5 bases). The CDR3 consists of 16 residues. Germline assignment: CDR1 KGHDR and CDR2 SFDVKD. V was clipped by 2 bases and J by 5 bases, with 15 bases between them. CDR3 coding DNA: TGTGCCACCAGTGATTCGACGCGAACAGGCTATCAGCCCCAGCATTTT. Encoded protein: CATSDSTRTGYQPQHF.

The chain uses TRBV20-1 and TRBJ2-3; D gene unclear. The CDR3 has 13 residues. V lost 3 bases and J lost 2, with 9 bases in between. Germline assignment: CDR1 DFQATT and CDR2 SNEGSKA (reference sequence). The CDR3 bases are TGCAGTGCTAGCTTTCCTAACACAGATACGCAGTATTTT. This encodes CSASFPNTDTQYF.

This clonotype was counted between two and nine times. The chain joins TRBV5-1 to TRBJ2-2; 9 bases are shared with TRBD1. This CDR3 has 15 residues. V lost 3 bases to trimming and J lost 3 bases; unmatched junction nucleotides: 3. Germline loops: CDR1 SGHRS, CDR2 YFSETQ. CDR3 region: CASSSGTGYTGELFF. The CDR3 DNA follows: TGCGCCAGCAGCTCGGGGACAGGGTACACCGGGGAGCTGTTTTTT.

This clonotype has just a few counts. The J gene is TRBJ1-1, the V gene TRBV4-1, with a weak D call TRBD1 (5 bases). Germline CDR1 reads MGHRA; CDR2 reads YSYEKL. Deletions cut 5 bases from V and 6 bases from J, with 13 bases between. This CDR3 comprises 13 residues. The CDR3 is CASSLPGESEAFF. The CDR3 DNA sequence: TGCGCCAGCAGCTTACCGGGGGAGTCTGAAGCTTTCTTT.

The genes are TRBV3-1 and TRBJ2-7; TRBD2 matches 12 bases. This CDR3 contains 15 residues. J lost 3 bases, V lost 0 bases, and 0 bases had no gene match. CDR1 LGHDT and CDR2 YNNKEL come from the germline V gene (reference sequence). CDR3 sequence reads: CASSQELAGGYEQYF. CDR3 sequence (DNA): TGTGCCAGCAGCCAAGAACTAGCGGGGGGCTACGAGCAGTACTTC.

The chain uses TRBV20-1 and TRBJ2-3; 9 bases line up with TRBD1. Per the germline V gene, CDR1 is DFQATT and CDR2 is SNEGSKA (reference sequence). The CDR3 length is 14 residues. V lost 3 bases to trimming and J lost 6 bases; unmatched junction nucleotides: 7. Written as DNA, the CDR3 is TGCAGTGCTAGTAAGGGACAGGGAGGGGATACGCAGTATTTT. Its translation is CSASKGQGGDTQYF.

CDR3 nucleotide sequence: TGTGCCACCAGCAGGGACAGGGGAATATATGGCTACACCTTC. Its translation: CATSRDRGIYGYTF. This chain connects TRBV15 to TRBJ1-2, with TRBD1 matching 9 bases. J lost 5 bases, V lost 3 bases, and 4 bases had no gene match. This CDR3 is 14 amino acids long. CDR1 and CDR2 from the germline V gene are LNHNV and YYDKDF (reference sequence).

This chain links TRBV2 with TRBJ1-2; D is possibly TRBD1 (5 bases). The CDR3 runs 13 residues. V was trimmed by 7 bases and J by 2 bases, leaving 11 bases between them. Germline V CDR1 and CDR2: SNHLY, FYNNEI. The CDR3 spells CASIMGRNYGYTF. The CDR3 coding sequence is TGTGCCAGCATTATGGGGCGCAACTATGGCTACACCTTC. The full variable domain, completed using reference TRBV2 and TRBJ1-2, is EPEVTQTPSHQVTQMGQEVILRCVPISNHLYFYWYRQILGQKVEFLVSFYNNEISEKSEIFDDQFSVERPDGSNFTLKIRSTKLEDSAMYFCASIMGRNYGYTFGSGTRLTVV.

The chain carries TRBV20-1 and TRBJ2-7; D is ambiguous. V lost 8 bases to trimming and J lost 0 bases, with 20 bases between them. CDR3 length: 15 residues. CDR1 is DFQATT and CDR2 is SNEGSKA in the germline V gene (reference sequence). CDR3 nucleotides: TGCAGTACGACAAAGGACGCACTCAACTCCTACGAGCAGTACTTC. As protein: CSTTKDALNSYEQYF.

A single count supports this clonotype. V gene TRBV27 combines with J gene TRBJ2-3, with 8 bases identical to TRBD2. The CDR3 spans 15 residues. The germline gives CDR1 MNHEY, CDR2 SMNVEV (reference sequence). The junction had 5 bases not matched to a gene; V was cut back by 5 bases and J by 1 base. The CDR3, as DNA: TGTGCCAGCAGTGCGAGCGGGGGTGGCACAGATACGCAGTATTTT. This encodes CASSASGGGTDTQYF.

V and J are TRBV5-1 and TRBJ2-2; 7 bases line up with TRBD1. The CDR3 loop spans 15 amino acids. The germline V gene encodes CDR1 SGHRS and CDR2 YFSETQ. Trimming took 5 bases from V and 4 from J; bases not matched to a gene: 8. The CDR3 coding sequence is TGCGCCAGCAGACCCGACAGGGTCCTCACCGGGGAGCTGTTTTTT. Its protein product is CASRPDRVLTGELFF.

This clonotype has more than one count but fewer than ten. The V gene is TRBV5-1, the J gene TRBJ1-4; possibly TRBD1 for D (6 bases). The CDR3 runs to 14 residues. V lost 1 base to trimming and J lost 8 bases, with 12 bases between them. Per germline, CDR1 SGHRS and CDR2 YFSETQ. The CDR3 loop is CASSLTGRREKLFF. CDR3 DNA: TGCGCCAGCAGCTTGACAGGGAGAAGAGAAAAACTGTTTTTT.

This clonotype was recorded once. This chain connects TRBV29-1 to TRBJ2-2; 8 nucleotides line up with TRBD1. The CDR3 has 13 residues. The V and J ends lost 6 bases and 4 bases, in that order; junction bases with no gene match: 4. Germline CDR1 and CDR2: SQVTM and ANQGSEA. CDR3 residues: CSVATGGTGELFF. In DNA form, the CDR3 reads TGCAGCGTAGCAACAGGGGGCACCGGGGAGCTGTTTTTT.

The chain links TRBV15 to TRBJ2-5; no clear D. There are 11 residues in the CDR3. Trimming cost V 0 bases and J 9 bases, with 5 bases left between them. CDR1 is LNHNV, CDR2 YYDKDF, per germline (reference sequence). CDR3 amino acids: CATSRDRAQYF. The CDR3 region has the DNA TGTGCCACCAGCAGAGATAGGGCCCAGTACTTC.

This clonotype was detected only a few times. The chain couples TRBV12-3 or TRBV12-4 to TRBJ1-2; the D gene is possibly TRBD1 (6 bases). V was cut by 3 bases and J by 5 bases, with 13 bases left in between. The CDR3 runs 14 residues. The CDR3 loop reads CASSLVRGGYGYTF. CDR3 sequence (DNA): TGTGCCAGCAGTTTGGTCAGGGGAGGATATGGCTACACCTTC.

In DNA, the CDR3 is TGTGCCAGCAGTTTAAGGAGCCCTAGCAATCAGCCCCAGCATTTT. This encodes CASSLRSPSNQPQHF. The rearrangement joins TRBV12-3 or TRBV12-4 to TRBJ1-5; unclear D gene. V was shortened by 2 bases and J by 0 bases, with 8 bases between the two germline ends. The CDR3 length is 15 residues.

This rearrangement joins TRBV6-1 to TRBJ1-2; no clear D gene. The V gene's germline CDR1 is MNHNS and CDR2 SASEGT. V lost 2 bases and J lost 5, with 18 bases in between. The CDR3 has 16 residues. The CDR3 loop is CASSEHGSPISYGYTF. DNA for the CDR3: TGTGCCAGCAGTGAACACGGCTCTCCCATATCATATGGCTACACCTTC.

V usage is TRBV5-1 and J usage is TRBJ2-5, with 10 nucleotides matching TRBD2. The CDR3 consists of 18 residues. J was trimmed by 5 bases and V by 0 bases; bases with no gene match: 13. Germline CDR1 reads SGHRS; CDR2 reads YFSETQ. The CDR3 protein is CASSLGKLAGPRKETQYF. The CDR3 nucleotides read TGCGCCAGCAGCTTGGGGAAACTAGCGGGGCCGAGGAAGGAGACCCAGTACTTC.

This clonotype was seen only a few times. The CDR3 coding sequence is TGTGCCAGCAGGCTGGGGTCTGGAAGGCGCTATGGCTACACCTTC. It is translated as CASRLGSGRRYGYTF. J is TRBJ1-2 and V is TRBV12-3 or TRBV12-4, with D unclear. Trimming pared 6 bases from V and 4 bases from J, leaving 18 bases between. There are 15 residues in the CDR3.

V is TRBV20-1 and J is TRBJ1-2; D is possibly TRBD1 (5 bases). Germline loops: CDR1 DFQATT, CDR2 SNEGSKA (reference sequence). V was cut by 5 bases and J by 3 bases, with 13 bases left in between. This CDR3 has 13 amino acids. The DNA of the CDR3 is TGCAGTGCTGGGGGTCGGCTGGACTATGGCTACACCTTC. Translation gives CSAGGRLDYGYTF.

This clonotype has more than one count but fewer than ten. V gene TRBV12-3 or TRBV12-4 combines with J gene TRBJ1-2, with TRBD1 identical over 12 bases. CDR3 length: 18 amino acids. The trim removed 5 bases at V and 0 bases at J, leaving 10 bases unmatched. In DNA, the CDR3 is TGTGCCAGCAGTGCCGAACCGGGACAGGGGGCTGCTAACTATGGCTACACCTTC. Translating it yields CASSAEPGQGAANYGYTF.

This clonotype appeared a few times. V and J are TRBV20-1 and TRBJ1-5, with D possibly being TRBD1 (6 bases). The CDR3 spans 13 residues. The germline V gene has CDR1 DFQATT and CDR2 SNEGSKA (reference sequence). The V end was cut by 3 bases, the J end by 5 bases, with 11 bases between. This CDR3 is CSARLGGDQPQHF. The DNA for the CDR3 is TGCAGTGCTAGGCTAGGGGGGGATCAGCCCCAGCATTTT.

The chain recombines TRBV7-8 with TRBJ1-1; a possible D gene is TRBD1 (5 bases). The CDR3 is 16 residues long. Germline CDR1 and CDR2: SGHVS and FQNEAQ. Trimming removed 0 bases from V and 1 base from J, with 12 bases in between. CDR3: CASSLAGGRANTEAFF. Written as DNA, the CDR3 is TGTGCCAGCAGCTTAGCGGGTGGCAGGGCGAACACTGAAGCTTTCTTT. The variable domain in full, with the rest retrieved from reference TRBV7-8 and TRBJ1-1, is GAGVSQSPRYKVAKRGQDVALRCDPISGHVSLFWYQQALGQGPEFLTYFQNEAQLDKSGLPSDRFFAERPEGSVSTLKIQRTQQEDSAVYLCASSLAGGRANTEAFFGQGTRLTVV.

This clonotype was seen only a few times. The chain is built from TRBV5-1 and TRBJ1-6, with TRBD1 matching over 9 bases. CDR1 and CDR2 from the germline V gene are SGHRS and YFSETQ. The CDR3 is made up of 15 amino acids. V lost 4 bases, J lost 7 bases, and 6 bases stayed unmatched. CDR3 in amino acids: CASSTRQGVNSPLHF. The CDR3 coding sequence is TGCGCCAGCAGCACAAGACAGGGGGTCAATTCACCCCTCCACTTT.

This clonotype was counted between two and nine times. In nucleotides, the CDR3 is TGTGCCAGCAGGCTGGGGGGCCTTCTTACTGGCTACACCTTC. Translating it yields CASRLGGLLTGYTF. The chain recombines TRBV28 with TRBJ1-2; D possibly corresponds to TRBD1 (6 bases). CDR3 length: 14 residues. CDR1 and CDR2 (germline): MDHEN, SYDVKM. Trimming pared 6 bases from V and 7 bases from J, leaving 18 bases between.

This chain links TRBV10-3 with TRBJ2-2; no clear D. The ends were cut back, 5 bases at V and 1 base at J, with 8 bases in the middle. This CDR3 is 14 amino acids long. Germline assignment: CDR1 ENHRY and CDR2 SYGVKD. CDR3 loop: CAISLRGNTGELFF. As DNA, the CDR3 is TGTGCCATCAGTTTGAGAGGGAACACCGGGGAGCTGTTTTTT.

The chain links TRBV5-1 to TRBJ2-3; D is undetermined. CDR3 size: 14 residues. Trimming stripped 0 bases from V and 4 bases from J, with 9 bases between. CDR1 SGHRS and CDR2 YFSETQ come from the germline V gene. CDR3 region: CASSLGSPPDTQYF. CDR3 sequence (DNA): TGCGCCAGCAGCTTGGGTAGCCCCCCAGATACGCAGTATTTT. Together with reference TRBV5-1 and TRBJ2-3, the CDR3 gives the full variable domain: KAGVTQTPRYLIKTRGQQVTLSCSPISGHRSVSWYQQTPGQGLQFLFEYFSETQRNKGNFPGRFSGRQFSNSRSEMNVSTLELGDSALYLCASSLGSPPDTQYFGPGTRLTVL.

The CDR3 nucleotides read TGTGCCAGCAGCCTCACTGGTGAGCAGTTCTTC. Amino acids: CASSLTGEQFF. V gene TRBV3-1 combines with J gene TRBJ2-1; no definite D call. The CDR3 length is 11 residues. V was pared by 4 bases and J by 9 bases, with 7 bases between. In germline, CDR1 is LGHDT, CDR2 YNNKEL (reference sequence).

The rearrangement uses TRBV20-1 and TRBJ1-2; D is unclear. Between the trimmed V and J ends, which lost 0 bases and 6 bases, there was a span of 14 bases. The CDR3 is 14 amino acids. Germline V CDR1 and CDR2: DFQATT, SNEGSKA (reference sequence). CDR3 in DNA: TGCAGTGCTAGAGATAAAATATTCCCCAATGGCTACACCTTC. It encodes CSARDKIFPNGYTF.